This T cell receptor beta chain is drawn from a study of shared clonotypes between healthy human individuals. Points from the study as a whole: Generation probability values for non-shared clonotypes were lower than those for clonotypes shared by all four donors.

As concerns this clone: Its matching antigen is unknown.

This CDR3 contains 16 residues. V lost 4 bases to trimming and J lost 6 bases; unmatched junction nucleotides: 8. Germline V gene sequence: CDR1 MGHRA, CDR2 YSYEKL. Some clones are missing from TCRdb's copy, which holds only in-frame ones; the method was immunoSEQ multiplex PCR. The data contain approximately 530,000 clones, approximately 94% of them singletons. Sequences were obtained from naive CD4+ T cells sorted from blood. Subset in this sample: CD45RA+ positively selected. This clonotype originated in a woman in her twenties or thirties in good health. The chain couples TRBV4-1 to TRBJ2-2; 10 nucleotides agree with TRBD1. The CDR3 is CASSRTGGVIAGELFF. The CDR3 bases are TGCGCCAGCAGCCGGACAGGGGGGGTTATCGCCGGGGAGCTGTTTTTT.